These 5 T cell receptor beta chains originate from one sample sequenced in a study of Tregs in tolerant kidney transplant recipients. Using immunoSEQ multiplex PCR, the repertoire was profiled, and TCRdb retains in-frame clones only, with some absent. Among over 50,000 clones listed, approximately 82% were seen once. Material: CD4+ T cells from blood. These receptors all stem from a human donor in good health.

The chain links TRBV9 to TRBJ1-1; D perhaps matches TRBD1 (5 bases). The CDR3 extends over 14 amino acids. The germline gives CDR1 SGDLS, CDR2 YYNGEE. V lost 4 bases and J lost 3, with 13 bases in between. This chain's CDR3 is CASSPVGRDTEAFF. The CDR3 DNA is TGTGCCAGCAGCCCGGTGGGGCGGGACACTGAAGCTTTCTTT. The variable domain in full, with the rest retrieved from reference TRBV9 and TRBJ1-1, is DSGVTQTPKHLITATGQRVTLRCSPRSGDLSVYWYQQSLDQGLQFLIQYYNGEERAKGNILERFSAQQFPDLHSELNLSSLELGDSALYFCASSPVGRDTEAFFGQGTRLTVV.

This chain links TRBV11-3 with TRBJ2-1; 7 bases are shared with TRBD1. Trimming at V came to 5 bases and at J to 4 bases, leaving 8 bases not matched to a gene. The CDR3 has 15 amino acids. From germline, CDR1 is SGHNT and CDR2 YENEEA. The CDR3 region has the DNA TGTGCCAGCAGCCCTGGGACAGTAATTTACAATGAGCAGTTCTTC. This sequence encodes CASSPGTVIYNEQFF.

V and J are TRBV11-3 and TRBJ1-3; a weak D match, TRBD1 (5 bases). The CDR3 contains 14 residues. V lost 5 bases to trimming and J lost 0 bases, with 8 bases between them. Germline CDR1 reads SGHNT; CDR2 reads YENEEA. The CDR3 loop reads CASSQGVSGNTIYF. As DNA, the CDR3 is TGTGCCAGCAGCCAGGGAGTCTCTGGAAACACCATATATTTT.

The table lists this clone with a count of one. The V and J genes are TRBV10-3 and TRBJ2-5; 7 nucleotides match TRBD2. CDR3 length equals 16 residues. J gave up 4 bases and V 3 bases, and 11 bases lay outside the gene matches. CDR1 and CDR2 from the germline V gene are ENHRY and SYGVKD. The CDR3, as DNA: TGTGCCATCAGTGATTCGCGGGCCTCGGGGGGAGAGACCCAGTACTTC. Protein: CAISDSRASGGETQYF.

V and J are TRBV18 and TRBJ2-2, with 7 positions matching TRBD2. This CDR3 has 16 residues. The V gene end was trimmed by 1 base and the J gene end by 4 bases; junction bases not matched to a gene: 6. Germline CDR1 reads KGHSH; CDR2 reads LQKENI. Here the CDR3 reads CASSPRVGGSTGELFF. The CDR3 DNA reads as TGTGCCAGCTCACCACGTGTGGGGGGGAGCACCGGGGAGCTGTTTTTT.